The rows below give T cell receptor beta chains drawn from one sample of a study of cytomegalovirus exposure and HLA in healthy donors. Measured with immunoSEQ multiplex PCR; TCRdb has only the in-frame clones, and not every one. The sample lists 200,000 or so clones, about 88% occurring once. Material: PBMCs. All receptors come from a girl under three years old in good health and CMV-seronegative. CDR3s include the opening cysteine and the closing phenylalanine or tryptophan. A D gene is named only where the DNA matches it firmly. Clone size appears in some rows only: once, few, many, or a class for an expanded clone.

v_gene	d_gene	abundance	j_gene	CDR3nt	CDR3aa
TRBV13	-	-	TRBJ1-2	TGTGCCAGCAGCTCCGGGGGGAACGGTGGCTACACCTTC	CASSSGGNGGYTF
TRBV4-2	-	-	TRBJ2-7	TGTGCCAGCAGCCAAGTTTATCCGGTTACCTACGAGCAGTACTTC	CASSQVYPVTYEQYF
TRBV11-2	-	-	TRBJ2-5	TGTGCCAGCAGCTTAGGGCTGGGGGGAGAGACCCAGTACTTC	CASSLGLGGETQYF
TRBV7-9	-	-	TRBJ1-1	TGTGCCAGCAGCCCCGCGGGGAGGAAGAACACTGAAGCTTTCTTT	CASSPAGRKNTEAFF
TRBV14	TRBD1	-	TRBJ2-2	TGTGCCAGCAGCCTCATCCGGGACAGGGGGAAGCACGGGGAGCTGTTTTTT	CASSLIRDRGKHGELFF
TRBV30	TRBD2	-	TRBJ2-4	TGTGCCTGGAGTTTGGAGGGTTGGGGGGGGATTCAGTACTTC	CAWSLEGWGGIQYF
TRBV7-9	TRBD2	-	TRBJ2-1	TGTGCCAGCAGCCCCTCAGCGGGAGGGTTCTCCTACAATGAGCAGTTCTTC	CASSPSAGGFSYNEQFF
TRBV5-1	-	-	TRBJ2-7	TGCGCCAGCAGCTTGTTCCCGGCTAGTGCAACCTACGAGCAGTACTTC	CASSLFPASATYEQYF
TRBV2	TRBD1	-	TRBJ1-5	TGTGCCGGGTCGACCGGGACAGGGGACCATCAGCCCCAGCATTTT	CAGSTGTGDHQPQHF
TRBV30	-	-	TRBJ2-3	TGTGCCTGGACCGCGACACTTAGCACAGATACGCAGTATTTT	CAWTATLSTDTQYF
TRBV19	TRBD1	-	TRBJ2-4	TGTGCCAGTAGTATACAGGGGGCCCTAGCCAAAAACATTCAGTACTTC	CASSIQGALAKNIQYF
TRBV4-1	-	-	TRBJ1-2	TGCGCCAGCAGCCAAGGCATCCCGGGGGGGCCGGGGGGCTACACCTTC	CASSQGIPGGPGGYTF
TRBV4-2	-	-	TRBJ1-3	TGTGCCAGCAGCCAAGATCGAGGGCGCCGGCCCATATATTTT	CASSQDRGRRPIYF
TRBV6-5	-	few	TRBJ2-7	TGTGCCAGCAGCCCCGACAGTTCCAGTTACGAGCAGTACTTC	CASSPDSSSYEQYF
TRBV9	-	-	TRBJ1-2	TGTGCCAGCAGCGCGTGGGGTGGGGGGGAATATGGCTACACCTTC	CASSAWGGGEYGYTF
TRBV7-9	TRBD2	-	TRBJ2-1	TGTGCCAGCAGCCCTATTGTGGGAGGGCTATTCGGGGCCCATGAGCAGTTCTTC	CASSPIVGGLFGAHEQFF
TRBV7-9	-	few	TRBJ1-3	TGTGCCAGCAGCTTATATTCACAGGGAAACACCATATATTTT	CASSLYSQGNTIYF
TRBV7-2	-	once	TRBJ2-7	TGTGCCAGCAGCCGGCGGGTTACCTACGAGCAGTACTTC	CASSRRVTYEQYF
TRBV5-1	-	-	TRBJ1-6	TGCGCCAGCAGCTTAGAGGGTTTCAATTCACCCCTCCACTTT	CASSLEGFNSPLHF
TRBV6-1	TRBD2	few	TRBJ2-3	TGTGCCAGCAGTGGGCCCCCCACCCGGACTAGCGGTACAGATACGCAGTATTTT	CASSGPPTRTSGTDTQYF
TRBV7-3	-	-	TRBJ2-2	TGTGCCAGCGCCAGGGGTTTCAGCGGGGAGCTGTTTTTT	CASARGFSGELFF
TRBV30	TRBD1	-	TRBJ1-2	TGTGCCTGGAGTCCGGGACAGCATGGCTACACCTTC	CAWSPGQHGYTF
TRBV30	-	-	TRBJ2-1	TGTGCCTGGAGTGTACTTCGACCCGGGTACGATGAGCAGTTCTTC	CAWSVLRPGYDEQFF
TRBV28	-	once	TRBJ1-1	TGTGCCAGCAGTTTCCTGTACACTGAAGCTTTCTTT	CASSFLYTEAFF
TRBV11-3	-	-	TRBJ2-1	TGTGCCAGCAGCTTATACCGGGACAATGAGCAGTTCTTC	CASSLYRDNEQFF
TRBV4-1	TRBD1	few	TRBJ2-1	TGCGCCAGCAGCCAAGGGACAGGGGACTACAATGAGCAGTTCTTC	CASSQGTGDYNEQFF
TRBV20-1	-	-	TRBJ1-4	TGCAGTGCTCCATTAGTTGAAAAACTGTTTTTT	CSAPLVEKLFF
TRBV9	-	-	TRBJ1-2	TGTGCCAGCAGCCCCATCAGGGGATCTAACTATGGCTACACCTTC	CASSPIRGSNYGYTF
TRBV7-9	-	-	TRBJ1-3	TGTGCCAGCAGCCCCGGACAGTCTGGAAACACCATATATTTT	CASSPGQSGNTIYF
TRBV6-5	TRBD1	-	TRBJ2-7	TGTGCCAGCAGATATGCCGGGACAGGGACCTACGAGCAGTACTTC	CASRYAGTGTYEQYF
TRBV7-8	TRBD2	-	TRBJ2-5	TGTGCCAGCAGCGACCTAGGGGCTCCAGCGGGGGAGACCCAGTACTTC	CASSDLGAPAGETQYF
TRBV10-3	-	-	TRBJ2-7	TGTGCCATCAGTGGCTGGCAGGGTGGCTACGAGCAGTACTTC	CAISGWQGGYEQYF
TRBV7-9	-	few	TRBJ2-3	TGTGCCAGCAGCCCGAGCATCAGGGTATTGGCAGATACGCAGTATTTT	CASSPSIRVLADTQYF
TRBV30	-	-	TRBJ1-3	TGTGCCTGGAGTAATTTATCTGGAAACACCATATATTTT	CAWSNLSGNTIYF
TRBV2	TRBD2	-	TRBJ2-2	TGTGCCAGCAGTGGAGGCGGGAGGGTAGGACGGGAGCTGTTTTTT	CASSGGGRVGRELFF
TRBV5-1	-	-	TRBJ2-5	TGCGCCAGCAGCTTGGTGGGGCCCGGGGAGACCCAGTACTTC	CASSLVGPGETQYF